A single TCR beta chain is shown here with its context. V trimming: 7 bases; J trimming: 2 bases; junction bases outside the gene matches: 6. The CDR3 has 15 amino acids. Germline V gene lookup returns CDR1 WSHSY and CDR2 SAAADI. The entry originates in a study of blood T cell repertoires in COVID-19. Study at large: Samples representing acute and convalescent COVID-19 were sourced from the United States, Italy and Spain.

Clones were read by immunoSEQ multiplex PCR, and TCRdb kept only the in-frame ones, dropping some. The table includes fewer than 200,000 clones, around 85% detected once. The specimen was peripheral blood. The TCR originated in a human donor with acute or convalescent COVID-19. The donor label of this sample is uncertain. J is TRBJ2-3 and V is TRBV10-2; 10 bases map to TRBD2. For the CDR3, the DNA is TGCGCCAGCACCTATAGCGGGGGGAACACAGATACGCAGTATTTT. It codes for CASTYSGGNTDTQYF.